The sequence of this TCR beta chain was determined in a study of T cell responses to AZD1222 COVID-19 vaccine. Study results and caveats: Donors were largely white British and mainly female; clonal diversity was possibly underestimated. Mapped onto spike, vaccine-associated CD4 TCRs spanned it and were dominant at 160-218 and 743-854.

Clones were sequenced by immunoSEQ multiplex PCR, and TCRdb holds only the in-frame ones, with some missing. The table has 100,000 to 150,000 clones, around 89% seen once. In regard to this clone: Its matching antigen is unknown.

The germline V and J ends were trimmed by 6 bases and 5 bases, with 23 bases remaining between them. The CDR3 consists of 17 residues. Germline values: CDR1 MNHEY, CDR2 SVGEGT. The source of this sequence is an adult in good health. The chain couples TRBV6-2 or TRBV6-3 to TRBJ1-5, with a tentative D call TRBD1 (5 bases). Source: peripheral blood, taken on day 0 of MenACWY control vaccination. As DNA, the CDR3 is TGTGCCAGCAGCATTTTCCGGGACCCCAGCCGCGATCAGCCCCAGCATTTT. Translation gives CASSIFRDPSRDQPQHF.